These T cell receptor beta chains were read from a single sample in a study of blood T cells in healthy people across ages. TCRdb redid the calling of the 5' RACE reads with MiXCR, one entry per CDR3 protein. The sample lists almost 800,000 distinct CDR3 sequences; 55% to 75% were seen once. Sequencing was performed on blood. All receptors come from a man aged 25 to 40 in good health. CDR3s include the opening cysteine and the closing phenylalanine or tryptophan. D genes are given only for firm matches. For some rows the clone size is stated as once, few or many, or as a class when expanded; others skip it.

TRBJ2-2 | TRBV5-1 | NA | NA | CASSLSFGELFF | TGCGCCAGCAGCTTGAGTTTCGGGGAGCTGTTTTTT
TRBJ2-3 | TRBV7-2 | NA | few | CASSPPAITDTQYF | TGTGCCAGCAGCCCACCGGCCATCACAGATACGCAGTATTTT
TRBJ1-2 | TRBV30 | NA | NA | CAWTEGVGEFYGYTF | TGTGCCTGGACGGAGGGGGTAGGGGAGTTCTATGGCTACACCTTC
TRBJ2-5 | TRBV12-3/TRBV12-4 | NA | NA | CASSFKGDETQYF | TGTGCCAGCAGTTTTAAGGGAGATGAGACCCAGTACTTC
TRBJ2-5 | TRBV6-6 | TRBD2 | few | CASSKSGRQETQYF | TGTGCCAGCAGTAAAAGCGGGAGACAAGAGACCCAGTACTTC
TRBJ1-2 | TRBV6-5 | TRBD1 | NA | CASSYSFGDRGYGYTF | TGTGCCAGCAGTTACAGCTTCGGTGACAGGGGGTATGGCTACACCTTC
TRBJ2-5 | TRBV7-2 | NA | NA | CASSFQGPLETQYF | TGTGCCAGCAGCTTTCAGGGACCTTTGGAGACCCAGTACTTC
TRBJ1-1 | TRBV6-4 | NA | NA | CASSDGAGDDEAFF | TGTGCCAGCAGTGACGGCGCTGGGGACGACGAAGCTTTCTTT
TRBJ2-2 | TRBV7-2 | NA | NA | CASSARWNPGSGELFF | TGTGCCAGCAGCGCCCGATGGAACCCGGGGTCCGGGGAGCTGTTTTTT
TRBJ2-1 | TRBV6-2/TRBV6-3 | TRBD1 | few | CASSYSGTGGYNEQFF | TGTGCCAGCAGTTACTCCGGGACAGGGGGCTACAATGAGCAGTTCTTC
TRBJ2-1 | TRBV20-1 | TRBD1 | NA | CSARAPGGTGSNEQFF | TGCAGTGCTAGAGCCCCAGGGGGGACAGGGTCCAATGAGCAGTTCTTC
TRBJ2-4 | TRBV28 | NA | NA | CASSPRGRGARPLAKNIQYF | TGTGCCAGCAGTCCTAGAGGGAGAGGGGCCAGACCCTTAGCCAAAAACATTCAGTACTTC
TRBJ2-5 | TRBV3-1 | NA | NA | CTSSQPGTLQETQYF | TGTACCAGCAGCCAACCTGGGACTTTACAAGAGACCCAGTACTTC
TRBJ2-1 | TRBV3-1 | NA | few | CASSQALVNEQFF | TGTGCCAGCAGCCAAGCCCTAGTTAATGAGCAGTTCTTC
TRBJ1-1 | TRBV5-4 | TRBD1 | NA | CASSWDRGLATEAFF | TGTGCCAGCAGCTGGGACAGGGGGTTAGCAACTGAAGCTTTCTTT
TRBJ1-1 | TRBV10-3 | NA | NA | CAISGAVAGRTEAFF | TGTGCCATCAGTGGGGCAGTGGCGGGCCGCACTGAAGCTTTCTTT
TRBJ2-3 | TRBV7-7 | NA | NA | CTSSLAPGGRIDTQYF | TGTACTAGCAGCTTAGCCCCGGGGGGCAGAATAGATACGCAGTATTTT
TRBJ2-7 | TRBV20-1 | TRBD2 | NA | CSAAAAGAYEQYF | TGCAGTGCCGCGGCAGCGGGAGCATACGAGCAGTACTTC
TRBJ2-5 | TRBV27 | TRBD1 | NA | CVSSSLTGDQETQYF | TGTGTCAGCAGTTCCCTTACAGGGGACCAAGAGACCCAGTACTTC
TRBJ2-7 | TRBV9 | NA | once | CASSAHLSYEQYF | TGTGCCAGCAGCGCCCACCTGTCCTACGAGCAGTACTTC
TRBJ2-5 | TRBV20-1 | TRBD2 | NA | CSALMHGAGGPRETQYF | TGCAGTGCTTTAATGCATGGAGCGGGGGGGCCTCGAGAGACCCAGTACTTC
TRBJ2-1 | TRBV6-1 | NA | few | CASSELVGIREQFF | TGTGCCAGCAGTGAACTTGTGGGAATTCGAGAGCAGTTCTTC
TRBJ2-3 | TRBV29-1 | TRBD2 | few | CSVELLADRTDTQYF | TGCAGCGTTGAACTACTAGCGGATCGCACAGATACGCAGTATTTT
TRBJ2-7 | TRBV7-8 | NA | NA | CASSRPEGPSYNEQYF | TGTGCCAGCAGCCGCCCCGAAGGGCCCTCCTACAATGAGCAGTACTTC
TRBJ1-1 | TRBV25-1 | NA | NA | CASSGGSVGTEAFF | TGTGCCAGCAGTGGGGGTAGTGTGGGAACTGAAGCTTTCTTT
TRBJ2-6 | TRBV29-1 | NA | once | CSAIGGASSGANVLTF | TGCAGCGCTATCGGCGGGGCCAGCTCTGGGGCCAACGTCCTGACTTTC
TRBJ1-1 | TRBV20-1 | NA | NA | CSALETGEEAFF | TGCAGTGCCCTCGAGACAGGTGAAGAAGCTTTCTTT
TRBJ2-7 | TRBV6-6 | TRBD1 | NA | CASRDPGQGDYEQYF | TGTGCCAGCCGGGACCCGGGACAGGGAGACTACGAGCAGTACTTC
TRBJ2-5 | TRBV10-3 | TRBD2 | NA | CAVSGTPLKAQETQYF | TGTGCCGTCAGCGGGACTCCCTTAAAGGCCCAAGAGACCCAGTACTTC
TRBJ1-4 | TRBV6-1 | NA | once | CASRGGNRDDEKLFF | TGTGCCAGCAGGGGGGGGAACAGGGACGATGAAAAACTGTTTTTT
TRBJ1-2 | TRBV3-1 | NA | NA | CASSQDGDRTNGYTF | TGTGCCAGCAGCCAAGATGGAGACAGAACGAATGGCTACACCTTC
TRBJ1-4 | TRBV10-3 | TRBD1 | NA | CAISESTGGGGREKLFF | TGTGCCATCAGTGAGTCGACCGGGGGAGGGGGCCGTGAAAAACTGTTTTTT
TRBJ1-2 | TRBV20-1 | NA | many | CSARGPLGDDYGYTF | TGCAGTGCTAGAGGCCCTCTCGGAGACGACTATGGCTACACCTTC
TRBJ2-5 | TRBV4-3 | TRBD1 | few | CASSQDLGQGGGETQYF | TGCGCCAGCAGCCAAGATCTCGGACAGGGCGGTGGGGAGACCCAGTACTTC
TRBJ2-1 | TRBV12-3/TRBV12-4 | NA | NA | CASSPSEAYNEQFF | TGTGCCAGCAGTCCTAGCGAGGCTTACAATGAGCAGTTCTTC
TRBJ2-2 | TRBV4-1 | NA | NA | CASSQDPGNGELFF | TGCGCCAGCAGCCAAGATCCGGGGAACGGGGAGCTGTTTTTT
TRBJ2-3 | TRBV7-6 | NA | few | CASSFPSTDTQYF | TGTGCCAGCAGCTTTCCGAGCACAGATACGCAGTATTTT
TRBJ1-2 | TRBV6-2/TRBV6-3 | NA | NA | CASSYPDSDYGYTF | TGTGCCAGCAGTTACCCGGACAGCGACTATGGCTACACCTTC
TRBJ2-3 | TRBV5-1 | NA | NA | CASSLGPPEDTQYF | TGCGCCAGCAGCTTGGGACCCCCCGAAGATACGCAGTATTTT
TRBJ1-5 | TRBV19 | TRBD1 | NA | CASCDRVNQPQHF | TGTGCCAGTTGTGACAGGGTTAATCAGCCCCAGCATTTT
TRBJ1-2 | TRBV10-3 | NA | NA | CATKRAEKNYGYTF | TGTGCCACGAAACGGGCCGAGAAAAACTATGGCTACACCTTC
TRBJ2-5 | TRBV6-1 | TRBD1 | few | CASSKDREETQYF | TGTGCCAGCAGTAAGGACAGGGAAGAGACCCAGTACTTC